Reported below is one T cell receptor (beta chain). Study processing details: Reference gene primer amplification gave nucleated cell count estimates. The repertoire was sequenced with immunoSEQ multiplex PCR; TCRdb's copy has only in-frame clones and lacks some. That table is the source of V, J and clone size, and D and trimming were worked out from the DNA. The table has under 95,000 clones, around 85% seen once; the top ten hold 5% to 5.5%. CDR1 and CDR2 (germline): SGHTA, FQGNSA. The CDR3 has 17 residues. The ends were cut back, 5 bases at V and 4 bases at J, with 21 bases in the middle. This record belongs to a study of blood T cell repertoires in COVID-19. The wider study: COVID-19 samples collected from the United States, Italy and Spain covered acute and convalescent phases. Sources were T cells, B-cell-depleted T cells, or PBMCs; the material itself was cDNA or gDNA.

This receptor was obtained from a man in his 60s with acute or convalescent COVID-19. The genes are TRBV7-2 and TRBJ2-1; D is possibly TRBD2 (7 bases). The specimen sequenced was peripheral blood. The CDR3 bases are TGTGCCAGCAGCCTCAGATCGGGGGGCAACGTTTACAATGAGCAGTTCTTC. Encoded protein: CASSLRSGGNVYNEQFF.